A single sample is the source of the 24 T cell receptor beta chains below, sequenced in a study of T cells after yellow fever vaccination. Using its own MiXCR run on the 5' RACE reads, TCRdb lists one record per CDR3 protein. The sample yields 150,000 to 200,000 distinct CDR3 sequences, around 10% seen once. The source material was CD8+ T cells sorted from PBMCs, sampled 15 days after the yellow fever booster vaccination. The receptors come from a man in his late teens or twenties who received the YFV17D yellow fever vaccine.

There are a few counts of this clonotype. The chain uses TRBV4-1 and TRBJ2-7; D not resolved. CDR1 is MGHRA and CDR2 is YSYEKL in the germline V gene. Trimming left V 0 bases short and J 0 bases short, with 6 bases between. This CDR3 is built from 14 residues. CDR3 protein: CASSQEASSYEQYV. CDR3 DNA: TGCGCCAGCAGCCAAGAGGCCAGCTCCTACGAGCAGTACGTC.

The chain uses TRBV27 and TRBJ1-1; D possibly corresponds to TRBD1 (6 bases). The CDR3 loop spans 14 amino acids. Deletions cut 5 bases from V and 0 bases from J, with 10 bases between. Germline V CDR1 and CDR2: MNHEY, SMNVEV (reference sequence). Here the CDR3 DNA reads TGTGCCAGCAGTACAGGGTTCATGAACACTGAAGCTTTCTTT. The encoded protein is CASSTGFMNTEAFF.

This clonotype was detected a few times. The V call is TRBV27, the J call TRBJ2-7; D might be TRBD2 (7 bases). With 1 base removed from V and 1 base from J, the gap between germline ends came to 11 bases. Germline CDR1 is MNHEY and CDR2 is SMNVEV (reference sequence). The CDR3 is made up of 15 amino acids. CDR3 sequence (DNA): TGTGCCAGCAGTTTATATGGGGGGGCTTCCTACGAGCAGTACGTC. Translating gives CASSLYGGASYEQYV.

The chain has TRBV9 and TRBJ1-5, with D possibly TRBD1 on 5 matching bases. Germline V lookup: CDR1 SGDLS, CDR2 YYNGEE. This CDR3 is 15 amino acids long. V lost 4 bases and J 2 bases, leaving 13 bases between the germline ends. The CDR3 reads CASSSGGTRNQPQHF. CDR3 nucleotides: TGTGCCAGCAGCTCCGGGGGGACTCGCAATCAGCCCCAGCATTTT.

This clonotype was recorded at least ten times. The chain recombines TRBV5-5 with TRBJ2-2, with D unclear. This CDR3 region has 12 residues. V was pared by 2 bases and J by 8 bases, with 7 bases between. Per germline, CDR1 SGHKS and CDR2 YYEKEE (reference sequence). This chain's CDR3 is CASSFPRGELFF. CDR3 nucleotides: TGTGCCAGCAGCTTTCCACGAGGGGAGCTGTTTTTT.

This clonotype was recorded many times. The CDR3 loop reads CASSPGPMNTEAFF. CDR3 nucleotide sequence: TGTGCCAGCAGCCCCGGACCTATGAACACTGAAGCTTTCTTT. V is TRBV7-9 and J is TRBJ1-1; D is unclear. Trimming removed 5 bases at V and 0 bases at J, with 10 bases between. The length of the CDR3 is 14 residues. Germline CDR1 SEHNR, CDR2 FQNEAQ (reference sequence).

This clonotype was detected only a few times. CDR3 DNA: TGCGCCAGCAGCCAAGAGTACAGGGGGCGAGATCAGCCCCAGCATTTT. Translated: CASSQEYRGRDQPQHF. V gene TRBV4-1 combines with J gene TRBJ1-5, with 9 bases matching TRBD1. This CDR3 region has 16 residues. Germline CDR1 is MGHRA and CDR2 is YSYEKL. V was clipped by 0 bases and J by 5 bases; unmatched bases: 5.

This clonotype was seen at least ten times. This chain connects TRBV7-9 to TRBJ1-1, with TRBD1 as a possible D gene (6 bases). The germline gives CDR1 SEHNR, CDR2 FQNEAQ (reference sequence). The CDR3 is 15 amino acids. V was shortened by 1 base and J by 5 bases, with 14 bases between the two germline ends. DNA of the CDR3: TGTGCCAGCAGCTTAGAGACAGGCGTGGGTACTGAAGCTTTCTTT. Translating it yields CASSLETGVGTEAFF. The whole variable domain, filled in from reference TRBV7-9 and TRBJ1-1, reads DTGVSQNPRHKITKRGQNVTFRCDPISEHNRLYWYRQTLGQGPEFLTYFQNEAQLEKSRLLSDRFSAERPKGSFSTLEIQRTEQGDSAMYLCASSLETGVGTEAFFGQGTRLTVV.

This clonotype showed up just a few times. The chain employs TRBV2 and TRBJ2-2; 8 nucleotides match TRBD2. In germline, CDR1 is SNHLY, CDR2 FYNNEI. V gave up 8 bases and J gave up 0 bases; unmatched junction bases: 11. This CDR3 spans 17 amino acids. The CDR3 DNA follows: TGTGCCAGCGCCGTCTCCAGCGGGGGCCCGAACACCGGGGAGCTGTTTTTT. This encodes CASAVSSGGPNTGELFF.

J is TRBJ2-7 and V is TRBV10-3, with 8 bases that match TRBD1. Germline trimming cut 3 bases from V and 0 bases from J; bases unmatched to any gene: 4. Germline V gene lookup returns CDR1 ENHRY and CDR2 SYGVKD. The CDR3 contains 15 residues. CDR3 DNA: TGTGCCATCAGTGACCCGGGACAGGCCTCCTACGAGCAGTACGTC. Translated: CAISDPGQASYEQYV.

As to this clonotype: At one end, the junction sequence differs from germline, possibly due to a read error. This chain connects TRBV4-1 to TRBJ2-7, with unresolved D. This CDR3 is built from 12 residues. Germline CDR1 and CDR2: MGHRA and YSYEKL. CDR3 loop: CASGDGVHEEYF. The DNA of the CDR3 is TGCGCCAGCGGCGATGGGGTCCACGAGGAGTACTTC.

This clonotype was seen more than once but under ten times. V usage is TRBV9 and J usage is TRBJ2-1, with TRBD1 matching 7 bases. Germline CDR1 and CDR2: SGDLS and YYNGEE. The CDR3 sequence is 14 residues long. V shed 1 base, J shed 8 bases, and the junction held 6 bases outside the gene matches. CDR3 in amino acids: CASSVRPGQYEQFF. CDR3 coding DNA: TGTGCCAGCAGCGTAAGACCGGGACAGTATGAGCAGTTCTTC.

The genes are TRBV25-1 and TRBJ2-3; the D call may be TRBD1 or TRBD2 (5 bases each). Per germline, CDR1 MGHDK and CDR2 SYGVNS. The CDR3 runs to 16 residues. Trimming pared 0 bases from V and 1 base from J, leaving 11 bases between. The CDR3 reads CASSEYFTGRTDTQYF. CDR3 nucleotides: TGTGCCAGCAGTGAATATTTTACGGGGCGCACAGATACGCAGTATTTT.

CDR3 region: CAVGTTNEQYF. Written as DNA, the CDR3 is TGTGCCGTCGGGACTACCAACGAGCAGTACTTC. The V call is TRBV6-5, the J call TRBJ2-7; 7 positions match TRBD2. Germline loops: CDR1 MNHEY, CDR2 SVGAGI. This CDR3 is 11 amino acids long. V lost 11 bases and J lost 5; bases outside the gene matches: 6.

The V call is TRBV5-4, the J call TRBJ2-7; possible D gene TRBD1, 6 bases. The CDR3 loop spans 15 amino acids. From germline, CDR1 is SGHNT and CDR2 YYREEE (reference sequence). Trimming left V 1 base short and J 6 bases short, with 17 bases between. CDR3 nucleotide sequence: TGTGCCAGCAGCTTGTTCGGGCAGGGGACGGCCGAGCAGTACGTC. It is translated as CASSLFGQGTAEQYV.

V and J are TRBV29-1 and TRBJ2-3, with D hard to call. The CDR3 loop spans 13 amino acids. Germline lookup yields CDR1 SQVTM and CDR2 ANQGSEA. The V gene lost 6 bases and the J gene lost 1 base, with 11 bases spanning the gap. This CDR3 is CSVLFRGTDTQYF. The CDR3 DNA follows: TGCAGCGTCCTCTTCCGGGGCACAGATACGCAGTATTTT.

There are many counts of this clonotype. The chain couples TRBV9 to TRBJ2-1; D not resolved. The CDR3 loop spans 13 amino acids. The V end lost 3 bases, the J end lost 5 bases, and 9 bases lay between the germline ends. The V gene's germline CDR1 is SGDLS and CDR2 YYNGEE. DNA for the CDR3: TGTGCCAGCAGCGCTTACAGAAACAATGAGCAGTTCTTC. Residues: CASSAYRNNEQFF.

This clonotype was found a few times. The rearrangement links TRBV11-2 to TRBJ2-1, with 10 bases lining up with TRBD2. Germline-derived CDR1 and CDR2 are SGHAT and FQNNGV. The CDR3 extends over 13 amino acids. Trimming at V came to 5 bases and at J to 8 bases, leaving 3 bases not matched to a gene. CDR3 DNA sequence: TGTGCCAGCAGCCTAACTAGCGGGGATGAGCAGTTCTTC. Translated: CASSLTSGDEQFF. The full variable domain, rest sourced from reference TRBV11-2 and TRBJ2-1, is EAGVAQSPRYKIIEKRQSVAFWCNPISGHATLYWYQQILGQGPKLLIQFQNNGVVDDSQLPKDRFSAERLKGVDSTLKIQPAKLEDSAVYLCASSLTSGDEQFFGPGTRLTVL.

The chain employs TRBV5-1 and TRBJ1-4; TRBD1 matches 7 bases. Germline CDR1 SGHRS, CDR2 YFSETQ. J gave up 0 bases and V 7 bases, and 12 bases lay outside the gene matches. This CDR3 has 17 residues. The CDR3: CASSWGRGFATNEKLFF. The CDR3 region has the DNA TGCGCCAGCTCCTGGGGCAGGGGGTTTGCAACTAATGAAAAACTGTTTTTT. The entire variable domain, with the rest obtained from reference TRBV5-1 and TRBJ1-4, is as follows: KAGVTQTPRYLIKTRGQQVTLSCSPISGHRSVSWYQQTPGQGLQFLFEYFSETQRNKGNFPGRFSGRQFSNSRSEMNVSTLELGDSALYLCASSWGRGFATNEKLFFGSGTQLSVL.

This clonotype came up many times. The chain couples TRBV10-3 to TRBJ2-3; TRBD1 might be the D (5 bases). V was cut by 8 bases and J by 6 bases, with 9 bases left in between. CDR1 is ENHRY, CDR2 SYGVKD, per germline. The CDR3 is 11 amino acids. The CDR3 DNA reads TGTGCCATCCGACAGACGGATACGCAGTATTTT. It is translated as CAIRQTDTQYF.

This chain links TRBV7-9 with TRBJ2-6, with D hard to call. This CDR3 comprises 16 residues. Germline V gene data show CDR1 as SEHNR and CDR2 as FQNEAQ (reference sequence). V lost 5 bases to trimming and J lost 2 bases, with 13 bases between them. Written as DNA, the CDR3 is TGTGCCAGCAGCCCGCTGATTCTAGCTGGGGCCAACGTCCTGACTTTC. Residues: CASSPLILAGANVLTF.

This clonotype came up many times. This chain joins TRBV27 and TRBJ2-1, with 9 bases matching TRBD2. The CDR3 runs to 17 residues. Germline V CDR1 and CDR2: MNHEY, SMNVEV (reference sequence). V lost 1 base, J lost 6 bases, and 10 bases stayed unmatched. CDR3 coding DNA: TGTGCCAGCAGTTTATGGGCGGGGGGGCCAATTTCCAATGAGCAGTTCTTC. This encodes CASSLWAGGPISNEQFF.

This clonotype was detected a few times. The V gene is TRBV6-2 or TRBV6-3, the J gene TRBJ1-1; perhaps TRBD1 as D (6 bases). Germline V gene data show CDR1 as MNHEY and CDR2 as SVGEGT. The CDR3 consists of 15 residues. V was pared by 2 bases and J by 7 bases, with 17 bases between. CDR3 loop: CASSYVRGPGGEAFF. The CDR3 nucleotides read TGTGCCAGCAGTTACGTACGGGGGCCGGGCGGTGAAGCTTTCTTT.

The V call is TRBV2, the J call TRBJ2-6; no definite D call. Germline assignment: CDR1 SNHLY and CDR2 FYNNEI. V lost 6 bases and J lost 0, with 15 bases in between. This CDR3 comprises 17 residues. Here the CDR3 DNA reads TGTGCCAGCAGCACAAGGAGAATGTACTCTGGGGCCAACGTCCTGACTTTC. This translates into CASSTRRMYSGANVLTF.